The clone carrying this TCR beta chain was seen more than once but under ten times. Its target is not known. These data originate in a study of OX40 agonist ivuxolimab in advanced cancers. Sequencing was performed with immunoSEQ multiplex PCR; in TCRdb, only in-frame clones are kept and a portion is missing. The sample records around 70,000 clones, roughly 84% being singletons. Germline V gives CDR1 LNHNV, CDR2 YYDKDF (reference sequence). The CDR3 is 15 residues long. Trimming took 1 base from V and 4 from J, leaving 10 bases between them. General study points: In the 0.1-3.0 mg/kg groups, partial responders showed among the lowest expansion.

Sequencing used CD4+ or CD8+ T cells sorted from blood, obtained in a trial of the OX40 agonist ivuxolimab. The chain carries TRBV15 and TRBJ1-4, with D perhaps TRBD1 (5 bases). The sequence was collected from an adult with an advanced solid tumor such as melanoma, head and neck, liver or kidney cancer. The CDR3 spells CATSRGQGDNEKLFF. CDR3 in DNA: TGTGCCACCAGCAGAGGGCAGGGCGATAATGAAAAACTGTTTTTT.